The clone carrying this T cell receptor beta chain occurred a few times. Its cognate antigen is unknown. These data are taken from a study of beta chain features in type 1 diabetes. Study results and limitations: When Type 1 diabetes patients were examined, their TCRB CDR3s proved moderately but significantly shorter in all four CD4+ subsets.

Sequenced material consisted of expressed TCRB transcripts (all of the isolated RNA was reverse transcribed). TCRdb's table, derived via immunoSEQ multiplex PCR, lists solely in-frame clones and lacks some. In the table there are around 310,000 clones, 13% of which are singletons. This CDR3 spans 13 amino acids. Trimming at V came to 7 bases and at J to 5 bases, leaving 7 bases not matched to a gene. Germline V gene lookup returns CDR1 MNHEY and CDR2 SVGAGI. The specimen sequenced was naive CD4+ T cells from blood. This receptor was taken from a woman younger than 30 with type 1 diabetes. The chain couples TRBV6-5 to TRBJ2-5; 7 nucleotides agree with TRBD1. CDR3 bases: TGTGCCAGCAAAACAGGGGATACCGAGACCCAGTACTTC. Encoded protein: CASKTGDTETQYF.